These 6 T cell receptor beta chains were all obtained from the same sample, sequenced in a study of response to subunit inactivated influenza vaccine. TCRdb re-called the RT-PCR reads through MiXCR, storing one row per CDR3 protein. The sample records under 500,000 distinct CDR3 sequences, approximately 9.9% being singletons. Sequencing was performed on PBMCs from blood, taken roughly 47 days after vaccination. These TCRs come from a man in his fifties or sixties who received an inactivated influenza vaccine.

This clonotype was recorded at least ten times. The CDR3 DNA is TGTGCCAGCAGTTTAGGGCCCCCTTTGGAGACCCAGTACTTC. This encodes CASSLGPPLETQYF. V gene TRBV12-3 or TRBV12-4 combines with J gene TRBJ2-5, with no clear D. V shed 1 base and J shed 5 bases, with 11 bases lying between them. The CDR3 covers 14 residues.

This clonotype was picked up a small number of times. This chain links TRBV7-3 with TRBJ2-7; TRBD2 aligns across 11 bases. This CDR3 region has 16 residues. The V and J ends lost 3 bases and 6 bases, in that order; junction bases with no gene match: 10. Germline V gene data show CDR1 as SGHTA and CDR2 as FQGTGA. The DNA for the CDR3 is TGTGCCAGCAGCTTCGTTAGACTAGCGGGATGGTGCGAGCAGTACTTC. Translated: CASSFVRLAGWCEQYF.

This clonotype appeared a few times. The J gene is TRBJ2-1, the V gene TRBV4-3, with TRBD1 identical over 9 bases. The CDR3 length is 16 residues. The V gene's germline CDR1 is LGHNA and CDR2 YSLEER. Trimming cost V 2 bases and J 8 bases; bases outside gene matches: 10. The chain's CDR3 is CASSQSRGQGRDEQFF. For the CDR3, the DNA is TGCGCCAGCAGCCAAAGTCGGGGACAGGGTCGGGATGAGCAGTTCTTC.

The genes are TRBV11-2 and TRBJ2-3, with 12 bases matching TRBD2. Germline trimming cut 2 bases from V and 2 bases from J; bases unmatched to any gene: 5. The V gene's germline CDR1 is SGHAT and CDR2 FQNNGV. This CDR3 has 17 residues. The CDR3 spells CASSLLTSGGVTDTQYF. DNA for the CDR3: TGTGCCAGCAGCTTACTGACTAGCGGGGGTGTCACAGATACGCAGTATTTT.

This clonotype was seen many times. The J gene is TRBJ2-7, the V gene TRBV5-1; 13 nucleotides agree with TRBD2. The germline CDR1 and CDR2 sequences are SGHRS and YFSETQ. Unmatched junction bases numbered 10, after V lost 4 bases and J lost 0 bases. This CDR3 has 18 amino acids. This chain's CDR3 is CASSLGLAGEASSYEQYF. The DNA of the CDR3 is TGCGCCAGCAGCCTCGGACTAGCGGGAGAGGCCAGCTCCTACGAGCAGTACTTC. Combining the CDR3 with reference TRBV5-1 and TRBJ2-7 gives the whole variable domain KAGVTQTPRYLIKTRGQQVTLSCSPISGHRSVSWYQQTPGQGLQFLFEYFSETQRNKGNFPGRFSGRQFSNSRSEMNVSTLELGDSALYLCASSLGLAGEASSYEQYFGPGTRLTVT.

This clonotype was observed a few times. The chain couples TRBV24-1 to TRBJ2-3, with a possible D match to TRBD2 (6 bases). Germline CDR1 reads KGHDR; CDR2 reads SFDVKD. This CDR3 has 15 residues. Trimming took 0 bases from V and 3 from J, leaving 9 bases between them. The CDR3 loop reads CATSDLTGGTDTQYF. DNA for the CDR3: TGTGCCACCAGTGATTTGACAGGAGGGACAGATACGCAGTATTTT.